These T cell receptor beta chains were read from a single sample in a study of a mutant IDH1 vaccine in newly diagnosed glioma. This table comes from immunoSEQ multiplex PCR, and its TCRdb copy is limited to in-frame clones, with some not included. The profile shows approximately 82,000 clones, more than 80% of them singletons. These receptors have no known antigen. The sequencing here drew on PBMCs, taken from a glioma patient whose treatment included an IDH1 peptide vaccine. The receptors here all came from a woman in her forties or fifties with glioma. Each CDR3 is given with its conserved first and last residue. D genes are given only for firm matches. Size is omitted from some rows. Given values are once, few, many or a class for expanded clones.

cdr3_aa: CASSSLTRARGFEQYF; cdr3_nt: TGTGCCAGCAGCTCCTTGACCCGTGCGAGGGGGTTTGAGCAGTACTTC; d_call: NA; v_call: TRBV5-6; j_call: TRBJ2-5; clone_size: NA
cdr3_aa: CASSLTGDNEQFF; cdr3_nt: TGTGCCAGCAGTCTGACAGGGGACAATGAGCAGTTCTTC; d_call: TRBD1; v_call: TRBV2; j_call: TRBJ2-1; clone_size: NA
cdr3_aa: CASSDVIGSGANVLTF; cdr3_nt: TGTGCCAGCAGTGATGTTATCGGCTCTGGGGCCAACGTCCTGACTTTC; d_call: NA; v_call: TRBV6-1; j_call: TRBJ2-6; clone_size: NA
cdr3_aa: CASRLGQGNSGNTIYF; cdr3_nt: TGTGCCAGCAGGCTTGGACAGGGCAACTCTGGAAACACCATATATTTT; d_call: TRBD1; v_call: TRBV6-6; j_call: TRBJ1-3; clone_size: NA
cdr3_aa: CASSLGQEDYEQYF; cdr3_nt: TGTGCCAGCAGCCTGGGACAGGAGGACTACGAGCAGTACTTC; d_call: TRBD1; v_call: TRBV7-9; j_call: TRBJ2-7; clone_size: NA
cdr3_aa: CASNRGLLYNSPLHF; cdr3_nt: TGTGCCAGTAATCGCGGACTGCTTTATAATTCACCCCTCCACTTT; d_call: NA; v_call: TRBV19; j_call: TRBJ1-6; clone_size: NA
cdr3_aa: CAISESTYQETQYF; cdr3_nt: TGTGCCATCAGTGAGTCGACGTACCAAGAGACCCAGTACTTC; d_call: NA; v_call: TRBV10-3; j_call: TRBJ2-5; clone_size: NA
cdr3_aa: CASSPYRLIAGGTDTQYF; cdr3_nt: TGTGCCAGCAGCCCATATCGATTAATAGCGGGAGGCACAGATACGCAGTATTTT; d_call: TRBD2; v_call: TRBV7-8; j_call: TRBJ2-3; clone_size: NA
cdr3_aa: CASSPAPGARGYTF; cdr3_nt: TGTGCCAGCAGCCCCGCCCCGGGAGCCCGTGGCTACACCTTC; d_call: NA; v_call: TRBV9; j_call: TRBJ1-2; clone_size: NA
cdr3_aa: CASSIVGRSTDTQYF; cdr3_nt: TGTGCCAGTAGTATAGTGGGGAGAAGCACAGATACGCAGTATTTT; d_call: NA; v_call: TRBV19; j_call: TRBJ2-3; clone_size: NA
cdr3_aa: CASSLGGQPQHF; cdr3_nt: TGTGCCAGCAGCTTAGGGGGTCAGCCCCAGCATTTT; d_call: NA; v_call: TRBV7-8; j_call: TRBJ1-5; clone_size: NA
cdr3_aa: CASSSTGGQLRETQYF; cdr3_nt: TGTGCCAGCAGCTCCACGGGAGGCCAGTTAAGGGAGACCCAGTACTTC; d_call: TRBD2; v_call: TRBV11-2; j_call: TRBJ2-5; clone_size: NA
cdr3_aa: CASPRNTGELFF; cdr3_nt: TGTGCCTCCCCGCGGAACACCGGGGAGCTGTTTTTT; d_call: NA; v_call: TRBV2; j_call: TRBJ2-2; clone_size: NA
cdr3_aa: CASSLQGTYNEQFF; cdr3_nt: TGTGCCAGCAGTCTACAAGGCACCTACAATGAGCAGTTCTTC; d_call: NA; v_call: TRBV5-4; j_call: TRBJ2-1; clone_size: NA
cdr3_aa: CASNPGLAGAYQETQYF; cdr3_nt: TGTGCCAGCAACCCGGGACTAGCGGGAGCCTACCAAGAGACCCAGTACTTC; d_call: TRBD2; v_call: TRBV9; j_call: TRBJ2-5; clone_size: NA
cdr3_aa: CASSIIESGYSNQPQHF; cdr3_nt: TGTGCCAGTAGTATCATTGAGTCAGGGTATAGCAATCAGCCCCAGCATTTT; d_call: NA; v_call: TRBV19; j_call: TRBJ1-5; clone_size: NA
cdr3_aa: CASTTSGTGELFF; cdr3_nt: TGTGCCAGTACCACTAGCGGGACCGGGGAGCTGTTTTTT; d_call: TRBD2; v_call: TRBV19; j_call: TRBJ2-2; clone_size: NA
cdr3_aa: CASSENRVTEAFF; cdr3_nt: TGTGCCAGCAGTGAAAACAGGGTGACTGAAGCTTTCTTT; d_call: NA; v_call: TRBV2; j_call: TRBJ1-1; clone_size: NA
cdr3_aa: CASSDPTSTGENYGYTF; cdr3_nt: TGCGCCAGCAGTGATCCAACCTCGACAGGGGAGAATTATGGCTACACCTTC; d_call: TRBD1; v_call: TRBV5-1; j_call: TRBJ1-2; clone_size: NA
cdr3_aa: CASSLGLAGDSYEQYF; cdr3_nt: TGCGCCAGCAGCTTGGGCCTAGCGGGAGACTCCTACGAGCAGTACTTC; d_call: TRBD2; v_call: TRBV5-1; j_call: TRBJ2-7; clone_size: NA
cdr3_aa: CASRRDYTDTQYF; cdr3_nt: TGTGCCAGCAGACGGGACTACACAGATACGCAGTATTTT; d_call: TRBD2; v_call: TRBV5-6; j_call: TRBJ2-3; clone_size: NA
cdr3_aa: CASSRDINTGELFF; cdr3_nt: TGTGCTAGCAGCCGGGACATCAACACCGGGGAGCTGTTTTTT; d_call: NA; v_call: TRBV7-7; j_call: TRBJ2-2; clone_size: few
cdr3_aa: CASSLLGTRWEQYF; cdr3_nt: TGTGCCAGCAGTCTCCTGGGCACCAGGTGGGAGCAGTACTTC; d_call: NA; v_call: TRBV28; j_call: TRBJ2-7; clone_size: NA
cdr3_aa: CASSPGAGIYNEQFF; cdr3_nt: TGTGCCAGCTCACCAGGGGCAGGGATTTACAATGAGCAGTTCTTC; d_call: NA; v_call: TRBV18; j_call: TRBJ2-1; clone_size: NA
cdr3_aa: CASSTYPTGWTEAFF; cdr3_nt: TGTGCCAGCAGCACCTACCCGACAGGATGGACTGAAGCTTTCTTT; d_call: NA; v_call: TRBV21-1; j_call: TRBJ1-1; clone_size: NA
cdr3_aa: CASSSPPEVGYTF; cdr3_nt: TGTGCCAGCAGTTCCCCACCTGAGGTTGGCTACACCTTC; d_call: NA; v_call: TRBV28; j_call: TRBJ1-2; clone_size: NA
cdr3_aa: CASRRVEEAFF; cdr3_nt: TGTGCCAGCAGGCGAGTCGAAGAAGCTTTCTTT; d_call: NA; v_call: TRBV7-9; j_call: TRBJ1-1; clone_size: NA
cdr3_aa: CATGTEVLNTGELFF; cdr3_nt: TGTGCCACCGGGACAGAAGTATTAAACACCGGGGAGCTGTTTTTT; d_call: TRBD1; v_call: TRBV6-6; j_call: TRBJ2-2; clone_size: NA
cdr3_aa: CASSTRDRGVTDTQYF; cdr3_nt: TGTGCCAGCAGCACCCGGGACAGGGGAGTAACGGATACGCAGTATTTT; d_call: TRBD1; v_call: TRBV13; j_call: TRBJ2-3; clone_size: NA
cdr3_aa: CASSLDMIYGYTF; cdr3_nt: TGTGCCAGCAGCTTGGACATGATCTATGGCTACACCTTC; d_call: NA; v_call: TRBV7-9; j_call: TRBJ1-2; clone_size: NA
cdr3_aa: CASSQSMVAGVDEKLFF; cdr3_nt: TGCGCCAGCAGTCAATCTATGGTGGCAGGGGTGGATGAAAAACTGTTTTTT; d_call: NA; v_call: TRBV23-1; j_call: TRBJ1-4; clone_size: NA
cdr3_aa: CASSLGRAGNTIYF; cdr3_nt: TGTGCCAGCAGCTTAGGCAGGGCTGGAAACACCATATATTTT; d_call: NA; v_call: TRBV11-2; j_call: TRBJ1-3; clone_size: NA
cdr3_aa: CASSLDVGLETQYF; cdr3_nt: TGTGCCAGCAGTTTAGATGTGGGGTTGGAGACCCAGTACTTC; d_call: NA; v_call: TRBV27; j_call: TRBJ2-5; clone_size: NA
cdr3_aa: CASTTGTRSFYEQYF; cdr3_nt: TGTGCCAGCACTACCGGGACTAGGTCCTTTTACGAGCAGTACTTC; d_call: TRBD2; v_call: TRBV28; j_call: TRBJ2-7; clone_size: NA
cdr3_aa: CASSSSGQGAYEQYF; cdr3_nt: TGTGCCAGCAGTTCGAGCGGACAGGGGGCCTACGAGCAGTACTTC; d_call: TRBD1; v_call: TRBV28; j_call: TRBJ2-7; clone_size: NA
cdr3_aa: CASSLGYEQYF; cdr3_nt: TGTGCCAGCAGTTTAGGCTACGAGCAGTACTTC; d_call: NA; v_call: TRBV27; j_call: TRBJ2-7; clone_size: NA
cdr3_aa: CASSYGDSPLHF; cdr3_nt: TGTGCCAGCAGTTACGGGGACTCACCCCTCCACTTT; d_call: NA; v_call: TRBV6-5; j_call: TRBJ1-6; clone_size: NA
cdr3_aa: CSVEEAPGQGAYNEQFF; cdr3_nt: TGCAGCGTTGAAGAAGCCCCGGGACAGGGGGCCTACAATGAGCAGTTCTTC; d_call: TRBD1; v_call: TRBV29-1; j_call: TRBJ2-1; clone_size: NA
cdr3_aa: CAKSGGGQGFFLAGNTIYF; cdr3_nt: TGTGCCAAGTCCGGAGGGGGACAGGGCTTTTTTCTGGCTGGAAACACCATATATTTT; d_call: TRBD1; v_call: TRBV10-3; j_call: TRBJ1-3; clone_size: NA
cdr3_aa: CSARPTYEQYF; cdr3_nt: TGCAGTGCTAGACCGACCTACGAGCAGTACTTC; d_call: NA; v_call: TRBV20-1; j_call: TRBJ2-7; clone_size: NA
cdr3_aa: CASSFKSPQETQYF; cdr3_nt: TGTGCCAGCTCCTTCAAGTCCCCCCAAGAGACCCAGTACTTC; d_call: NA; v_call: TRBV18; j_call: TRBJ2-5; clone_size: NA
cdr3_aa: CASSPGLAGESHGGEQYF; cdr3_nt: TGTGCCAGCAGCCCGGGACTAGCGGGAGAGTCCCATGGGGGCGAGCAGTACTTC; d_call: TRBD2; v_call: TRBV14; j_call: TRBJ2-7; clone_size: NA
cdr3_aa: CASSRPGQYEQYF; cdr3_nt: TGTGCCAGCAGTCGGCCGGGACAGTACGAGCAGTACTTC; d_call: TRBD1; v_call: TRBV6-6; j_call: TRBJ2-7; clone_size: NA
cdr3_aa: CASSLVAGGRSYEQYF; cdr3_nt: TGTGCCAGCAGCTTAGTTGCAGGGGGTCGGTCCTACGAGCAGTACTTC; d_call: TRBD1; v_call: TRBV7-8; j_call: TRBJ2-7; clone_size: NA
cdr3_aa: CSVEEYRLEVLSYNEQFF; cdr3_nt: TGCAGCGTTGAAGAATATAGGTTAGAGGTACTCTCCTACAATGAGCAGTTCTTC; d_call: NA; v_call: TRBV29-1; j_call: TRBJ2-1; clone_size: NA
cdr3_aa: CASSLYRVGETQYF; cdr3_nt: TGTGCCAGCAGCTTGTACAGGGTGGGGGAGACCCAGTACTTC; d_call: NA; v_call: TRBV5-6; j_call: TRBJ2-5; clone_size: NA
cdr3_aa: CASSSGSQNYGYTF; cdr3_nt: TGTGCCAGCAGTTCAGGGTCCCAAAACTATGGCTACACCTTC; d_call: NA; v_call: TRBV9; j_call: TRBJ1-2; clone_size: NA
cdr3_aa: CASSVGLSANTEAFF; cdr3_nt: TGTGCCAGCAGCGTAGGGCTCAGCGCCAACACTGAAGCTTTCTTT; d_call: NA; v_call: TRBV9; j_call: TRBJ1-1; clone_size: few
cdr3_aa: CASSRAGAGDTGELFF; cdr3_nt: TGTGCCAGCAGTCGGGCTGGGGCAGGGGACACCGGGGAGCTGTTTTTT; d_call: NA; v_call: TRBV11-2; j_call: TRBJ2-2; clone_size: NA
cdr3_aa: CASSKTGDGGELFF; cdr3_nt: TGTGCCAGCAGCAAGACAGGGGACGGCGGGGAGCTGTTTTTT; d_call: TRBD1; v_call: TRBV5-4; j_call: TRBJ2-2; clone_size: NA
cdr3_aa: CASSPGQTDTQYF; cdr3_nt: TGTGCCAGCAGTCCGGGACAGACAGATACGCAGTATTTT; d_call: TRBD1; v_call: TRBV28; j_call: TRBJ2-3; clone_size: NA
cdr3_aa: CAIREGGAGTYEQYF; cdr3_nt: TGTGCCATCCGGGAAGGTGGGGCAGGGACCTACGAGCAGTACTTC; d_call: NA; v_call: TRBV28; j_call: TRBJ2-7; clone_size: once
cdr3_aa: CASSLVSATNEKLFF; cdr3_nt: TGCGCCAGCAGCTTGGTTAGCGCAACTAATGAAAAACTGTTTTTT; d_call: NA; v_call: TRBV5-1; j_call: TRBJ1-4; clone_size: NA
cdr3_aa: CASERGPGVREQYF; cdr3_nt: TGTGCCAGCGAGAGAGGCCCAGGGGTCAGGGAGCAGTACTTC; d_call: NA; v_call: TRBV11-2; j_call: TRBJ2-7; clone_size: NA